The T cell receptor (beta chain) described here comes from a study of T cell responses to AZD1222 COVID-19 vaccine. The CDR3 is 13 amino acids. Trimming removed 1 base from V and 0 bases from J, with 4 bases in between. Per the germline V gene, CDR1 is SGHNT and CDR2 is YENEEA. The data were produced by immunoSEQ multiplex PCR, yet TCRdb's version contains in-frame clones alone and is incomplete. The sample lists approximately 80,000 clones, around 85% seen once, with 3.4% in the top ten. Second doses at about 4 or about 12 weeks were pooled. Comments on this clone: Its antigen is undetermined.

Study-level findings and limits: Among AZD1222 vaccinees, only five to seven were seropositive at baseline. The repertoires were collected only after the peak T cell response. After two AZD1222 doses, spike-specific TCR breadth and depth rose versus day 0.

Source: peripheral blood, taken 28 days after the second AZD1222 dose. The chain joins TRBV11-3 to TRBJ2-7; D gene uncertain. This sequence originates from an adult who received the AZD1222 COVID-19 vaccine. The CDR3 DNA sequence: TGTGCCAGCAGCTTAGCCGGCTCCTACGAGCAGTACTTC. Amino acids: CASSLAGSYEQYF.